The 23 T cell receptor beta chains below all came from one sample that was sequenced in a study of T cell responses to AZD1222 COVID-19 vaccine. Assay: immunoSEQ multiplex PCR; the TCRdb copy retains only in-frame clones and omits some. The sample holds about 130,000 clones, approximately 90% seen once. The sequencing used peripheral blood, collected on day 0 of AZD1222 vaccination. The receptors stem from an adult in good health.

This chain uses TRBV15 with TRBJ2-2; D gene unclear. Germline V gives CDR1 LNHNV, CDR2 YYDKDF (reference sequence). The germline V and J ends were trimmed by 0 bases and 4 bases, with 9 bases remaining between them. The length of the CDR3 is 15 residues. Here the CDR3 DNA reads TGTGCCACCAGCAGAGATTTGTCTTTCACCGGGGAGCTGTTTTTT. It yields the protein CATSRDLSFTGELFF.

The CDR3 loop reads CASSSEADTQYF. CDR3 nucleotide sequence: TGCGCCAGCAGCTCCGAGGCAGATACGCAGTATTTT. The chain joins TRBV5-1 to TRBJ2-3; D unclear. The CDR3 is 12 residues long. Germline loops: CDR1 SGHRS, CDR2 YFSETQ. The V end was cut by 3 bases, the J end by 4 bases, with 6 bases between.

This rearrangement joins TRBV27 to TRBJ2-3; D call uncertain. CDR3 size: 16 residues. Germline V gene lookup returns CDR1 MNHEY and CDR2 SMNVEV (reference sequence). V was clipped by 0 bases and J by 0 bases, with 10 bases between them. The CDR3 loop reads CASSLSWTTSTDTQYF. DNA for the CDR3: TGTGCCAGCAGTTTATCTTGGACGACTAGCACAGATACGCAGTATTTT.

On this clone itself: Other DNA sequences in this sample translate to the same CDR3. The CDR3 DNA is TGTGCCAGTAGTATATATAAGGGATTGGGCTCCTACGAGCAGTACTTC. It encodes CASSIYKGLGSYEQYF. The V gene is TRBV19, the J gene TRBJ2-7; D not certain. The CDR3 runs 16 residues. Germline V gene data show CDR1 as LNHDA and CDR2 as SQIVND (reference sequence). Trimming shortened V by 2 bases and J by 0 bases, and 14 bases separated the two germline ends. Full variable domain (outside the CDR3, taken from reference TRBV19 and TRBJ2-7): DGGITQSPKYLFRKEGQNVTLSCEQNLNHDAMYWYRQDPGQGLRLIYYSQIVNDFQKGDIAEGYSVSREKKESFPLTVTSAQKNPTAFYLCASSIYKGLGSYEQYFGPGTRLTVT.

The rearrangement links TRBV5-5 to TRBJ2-7; no clear D gene. CDR1 and CDR2 from the germline V gene are SGHKS and YYEKEE (reference sequence). The CDR3 totals 13 residues. Trimming removed 5 bases at V and 6 bases at J, with 15 bases between. The CDR3 region is CASSSGGPLEQYF. CDR3 DNA sequence: TGTGCCAGCAGTTCGGGTGGGCCCCTCGAGCAGTACTTC.

The chain uses TRBV3-1 (or the pseudogene TRBV3-2) and TRBJ1-1; 7 bases match TRBD1. The CDR3 consists of 15 residues. Trimming removed 0 bases from V and 1 base from J; junction bases left unmatched: 2. Germline lookup yields CDR1 LGHDT and CDR2 YNNKEL (reference sequence). CDR3 in DNA: TGTGCCAGCAGCCAAGACCGGGACAGGAACACTGAAGCTTTCTTT. It is translated as CASSQDRDRNTEAFF.

V and J are TRBV7-9 and TRBJ2-2; a possible D gene is TRBD2 (6 bases). This CDR3 comprises 13 residues. Trimming took off 5 bases at V and 3 bases at J, with 7 bases between the two ends. The germline gives CDR1 SEHNR, CDR2 FQNEAQ (reference sequence). The CDR3 loop is CASSRGDTGELFF. The CDR3 bases are TGTGCCAGCAGCCGCGGGGACACCGGGGAGCTGTTTTTT.

This chain uses TRBV6-5 with TRBJ1-1; D call uncertain. This CDR3 is 13 amino acids long. Per germline, CDR1 MNHEY and CDR2 SVGAGI. The V gene lost 8 bases and the J gene lost 1 base, with 11 bases spanning the gap. The CDR3 loop is CASFSAENTEAFF. DNA of the CDR3: TGTGCCAGCTTTTCGGCCGAGAACACTGAAGCTTTCTTT.

The chain joins TRBV7-3 to TRBJ2-5; no firm D call. Per the germline V gene, CDR1 is SGHTA and CDR2 is FQGTGA. This CDR3 has 15 amino acids. Trimming shortened V by 0 bases and J by 5 bases, and 13 bases separated the two germline ends. The CDR3: CASSLTQSRWETQYF. Written as DNA, the CDR3 is TGTGCCAGCAGCTTAACGCAGTCTAGATGGGAGACCCAGTACTTC.

V and J are TRBV20-1 and TRBJ1-1; D unclear. V was trimmed by 6 bases and J by 2 bases, leaving 7 bases between them. Germline assignment: CDR1 DFQATT and CDR2 SNEGSKA (reference sequence). There are 11 residues in the CDR3. The CDR3 sequence: CSAHRNTEAFF. The CDR3 DNA is TGCAGTGCCCACAGAAACACTGAAGCTTTCTTT.

The chain is built from TRBV18 and TRBJ2-5, with TRBD1 matching 8 bases. Germline values: CDR1 KGHSH, CDR2 LQKENI. This CDR3 comprises 15 residues. With 2 bases clipped from V and 1 base from J, the junction kept 3 bases outside the gene matches. The CDR3 sequence: CASSPIQGVQETQYF. The CDR3 DNA is TGTGCCAGCTCACCAATACAGGGGGTCCAAGAGACCCAGTACTTC.

The CDR3 sequence: CASSPGAGNAYTEAFF. DNA for the CDR3: TGTGCCAGCTCACCGGGAGCAGGGAATGCGTACACTGAAGCTTTCTTT. This sequence joins TRBV18 and TRBJ1-1; D may be TRBD1 (5 bases). Germline V gene data show CDR1 as KGHSH and CDR2 as LQKENI. The CDR3 extends over 16 amino acids. V was clipped by 3 bases and J by 3 bases, with 17 bases between them.

CDR3 sequence: CASSLPPRLGGQPQHF. The CDR3 bases are TGTGCCAGCAGTTTACCCCCTCGCCTGGGGGGTCAGCCCCAGCATTTT. The rearrangement joins TRBV28 to TRBJ1-5, with D perhaps matching TRBD1 (5 bases). The V gene lost 2 bases and the J gene lost 6 bases, with 17 bases spanning the gap. This CDR3 has 16 residues. CDR1 is MDHEN, CDR2 SYDVKM, per germline.

The chain employs TRBV2 and TRBJ2-7; TRBD1 is a possible D gene (7 bases). V gave up 7 bases and J gave up 4 bases, with 11 bases separating them. This CDR3 region has 12 residues. Looked up from germline, CDR1 is SNHLY and CDR2 is FYNNEI. The CDR3 protein is CASIPGGYEQYF. The CDR3 DNA reads as TGTGCCAGCATCCCAGGGGGGTACGAGCAGTACTTC.

This rearrangement joins TRBV6-6 to TRBJ1-2; 7 bases line up with TRBD1. The CDR3 is 14 amino acids. V lost 5 bases and J lost 7; bases outside the gene matches: 10. In germline, CDR1 is MNHNY, CDR2 SVGAGI (reference sequence). The chain's CDR3 is CASSPTDRITGYTF. For the CDR3, the DNA is TGTGCCAGCAGTCCAACGGACAGGATCACTGGCTACACCTTC.

The table lists this clone with a count of one. The chain is built from TRBV5-6 and TRBJ2-7, with 13 bases that match TRBD2. Germline lookup yields CDR1 SGHDT and CDR2 YYEEEE. V lost 4 bases, J lost 4 bases, and 5 bases stayed unmatched. This CDR3 is 15 amino acids long. CDR3 bases: TGTGCCAGCAGCGCAGGACTAGCGGGGGCTTACGAGCAGTACTTC. It is translated as CASSAGLAGAYEQYF.

The genes are TRBV18 and TRBJ2-2, with D perhaps TRBD1 (6 bases). Trimming took off 6 bases at V and 1 base at J, with 15 bases between the two ends. CDR3 length: 16 amino acids. Germline V gene sequence: CDR1 KGHSH, CDR2 LQKENI. The CDR3 sequence: CASSSQGKQNTGELFF. Here the CDR3 DNA reads TGTGCCAGCTCGTCCCAGGGGAAACAGAACACCGGGGAGCTGTTTTTT.

The chain joins TRBV7-2 to TRBJ2-1; a possible D gene is TRBD1 (7 bases). Germline V gives CDR1 SGHTA, CDR2 FQGNSA. The CDR3 is made up of 15 amino acids. Deletions cut 1 base from V and 5 bases from J, with 12 bases between. This chain's CDR3 is CASSLVEGANNEQFF. CDR3 nucleotide sequence: TGTGCCAGCAGCTTAGTGGAGGGGGCGAACAATGAGCAGTTCTTC.

This clone was seen a single time. The chain links TRBV28 to TRBJ1-2; D call uncertain. Germline V gene data show CDR1 as MDHEN and CDR2 as SYDVKM. The CDR3 covers 15 residues. Trimming cost V 6 bases and J 8 bases, with 22 bases left between them. The CDR3 DNA is TGTGCCAGCAGACCCCGGGCGTTGGCGACGGGGGGCTACACCTTC. Amino acid sequence: CASRPRALATGGYTF.

The rearrangement joins TRBV19 to TRBJ1-1, with 11 positions matching TRBD1. The J segment lost 4 bases and the V segment lost 2 bases, leaving 3 bases of the junction unmatched. The CDR3 is 15 amino acids. Germline V gives CDR1 LNHDA, CDR2 SQIVND (reference sequence). CDR3 in amino acids: CASSISGTGGTEAFF. DNA of the CDR3: TGTGCCAGTAGTATAAGCGGGACAGGGGGCACTGAAGCTTTCTTT. Full variable domain (remainder filled in from reference TRBV19 and TRBJ1-1): DGGITQSPKYLFRKEGQNVTLSCEQNLNHDAMYWYRQDPGQGLRLIYYSQIVNDFQKGDIAEGYSVSREKKESFPLTVTSAQKNPTAFYLCASSISGTGGTEAFFGQGTRLTVV.

The rearrangement uses TRBV30 and TRBJ1-2; D is unresolved. The CDR3 is 13 residues long. V was pared by 6 bases and J by 8 bases, with 19 bases between. From germline, CDR1 is GTSNPN and CDR2 SVGIG (reference sequence). For the CDR3, the DNA is TGTGCCTGCGTCCGCGGCCCCGCGGGAGGCTACACCTTC. This encodes CACVRGPAGGYTF.

This chain joins TRBV9 and TRBJ2-3, with 7 bases fitting TRBD1. V was clipped by 3 bases and J by 7 bases; unmatched bases: 5. The CDR3 runs to 13 residues. Germline V gives CDR1 SGDLS, CDR2 YYNGEE. CDR3 amino acids: CASSEGAGYTQYF. CDR3 sequence (DNA): TGTGCCAGCAGCGAGGGGGCTGGGTATACGCAGTATTTT.

The V gene is TRBV6-1, the J gene TRBJ2-7; TRBD1 aligns across 7 bases. The CDR3 runs to 16 residues. Germline-derived CDR1 and CDR2 are MNHNS and SASEGT. V was clipped by 1 base and J by 5 bases; unmatched bases: 11. The chain's CDR3 is CASSEGTGRVRHEQYF. Here the CDR3 DNA reads TGTGCCAGCAGTGAAGGGACAGGCAGGGTGAGACACGAGCAGTACTTC.